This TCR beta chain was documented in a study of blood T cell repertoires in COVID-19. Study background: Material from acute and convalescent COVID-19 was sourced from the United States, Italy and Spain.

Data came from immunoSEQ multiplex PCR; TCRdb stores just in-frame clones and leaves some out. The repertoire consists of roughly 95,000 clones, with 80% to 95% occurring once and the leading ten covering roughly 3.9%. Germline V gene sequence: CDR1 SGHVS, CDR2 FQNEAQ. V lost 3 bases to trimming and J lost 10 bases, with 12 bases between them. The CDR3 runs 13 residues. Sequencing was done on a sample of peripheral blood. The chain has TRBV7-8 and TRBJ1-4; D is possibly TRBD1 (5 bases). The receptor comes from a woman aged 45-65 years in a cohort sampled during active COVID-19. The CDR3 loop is CASSFAGQAKLFF. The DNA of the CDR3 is TGTGCCAGCAGCTTTGCAGGGCAGGCAAAACTGTTTTTT.